The rows below give T cell receptor beta chains drawn from one sample of a study of blood T cell repertoires in COVID-19. TCRdb's table, derived via immunoSEQ multiplex PCR, lists solely in-frame clones and lacks some. The table has about 290,000 clones, around 81% seen once; the top ten hold 4% to 5%. The sequenced sample was peripheral blood. Every receptor here comes from a woman in her forties or fifties with active or convalescent COVID-19. The CDR3 runs from the conserved cysteine through the conserved F or W. The D gene is left open where the match is weak. Some rows mark clone size as missing; the rest say once, few, many or name a class of expanded clone.

d_gene: TRBD1
v_gene: TRBV10-3
j_gene: TRBJ1-2
abundance: .
CDR3nt: TGTGCCATCGGTGGAGGGGGCTGGGGACTCGGCTACACCTTC
CDR3aa: CAIGGGGWGLGYTF

d_gene: TRBD2
v_gene: TRBV7-9
j_gene: TRBJ2-3
abundance: .
CDR3nt: TGTGCCAGCAGACCCAAACTAGCGGGAAAAGGCACAGATACGCAGTATTTT
CDR3aa: CASRPKLAGKGTDTQYF

d_gene: TRBD1
v_gene: TRBV11-2
j_gene: TRBJ1-2
abundance: .
CDR3nt: TGTGCCAGCAGCCCTCGACAGGGTGGCTACACCTTC
CDR3aa: CASSPRQGGYTF

d_gene: .
v_gene: TRBV2
j_gene: TRBJ2-7
abundance: .
CDR3nt: TGTGCCAGCAGTGAAGCGGGCAGGCTAAGCTACGAGCAGTACTTC
CDR3aa: CASSEAGRLSYEQYF

d_gene: TRBD1
v_gene: TRBV5-6
j_gene: TRBJ2-5
abundance: .
CDR3nt: TGTGCCAGCAGCTTGGGGCAGGGGGTAGAGACCCAGTACTTC
CDR3aa: CASSLGQGVETQYF

d_gene: TRBD2
v_gene: TRBV27
j_gene: TRBJ2-7
abundance: few
CDR3nt: TGTGCCAGCAGTTTAGCTGGACTAGCGGGAAAAGAGCAGTACTTC
CDR3aa: CASSLAGLAGKEQYF

d_gene: .
v_gene: TRBV28
j_gene: TRBJ1-2
abundance: .
CDR3nt: TGTGCCAGCAGTTTAGCACAGGATTATGGCTACACCTTC
CDR3aa: CASSLAQDYGYTF

d_gene: TRBD1
v_gene: TRBV19
j_gene: TRBJ1-2
abundance: .
CDR3nt: TGTGCCAGTAGTATAAAGGGGGCTTATGGCTACACCTTC
CDR3aa: CASSIKGAYGYTF

d_gene: TRBD2
v_gene: TRBV11-3
j_gene: TRBJ2-3
abundance: .
CDR3nt: TGTGCCAGCAGCTTAGGGGCGGGAGTGACGGATACGCAGTATTTT
CDR3aa: CASSLGAGVTDTQYF

d_gene: TRBD1
v_gene: TRBV27
j_gene: TRBJ1-1
abundance: few
CDR3nt: TGTGCCAGCAGCCCACAGGGGGCCGGGAGCACTGAAGCTTTCTTT
CDR3aa: CASSPQGAGSTEAFF

d_gene: .
v_gene: TRBV6-1
j_gene: TRBJ1-4
abundance: .
CDR3nt: TGTGCCAGCAGTGAAAGTAGGGGGAACGAAAAACTGTTTTTT
CDR3aa: CASSESRGNEKLFF

d_gene: TRBD1
v_gene: TRBV7-8
j_gene: TRBJ2-7
abundance: .
CDR3nt: TGTGCCAGCAGTACAGGACAGGGCAGTCAGTACTTC
CDR3aa: CASSTGQGSQYF

d_gene: TRBD2
v_gene: TRBV14
j_gene: TRBJ2-1
abundance: .
CDR3nt: TGTGCCAGCAGCCGAACAAGGACTAGCGGGAGGCCAAGGAGCTCCTACAATGAGCAGTTCTTC
CDR3aa: CASSRTRTSGRPRSSYNEQFF

d_gene: TRBD2
v_gene: TRBV25-1
j_gene: TRBJ2-3
abundance: .
CDR3nt: TGTGCCAGCAGAGCCCTAGCGGGAGTAACAGATACGCAGTATTTT
CDR3aa: CASRALAGVTDTQYF

d_gene: .
v_gene: TRBV28
j_gene: TRBJ1-5
abundance: .
CDR3nt: TGTGCCAGCAGTCTCTCGAGGCGCAATCAGCCCCAGCATTTT
CDR3aa: CASSLSRRNQPQHF

d_gene: .
v_gene: TRBV7-2
j_gene: TRBJ1-3
abundance: .
CDR3nt: TGTGCCAGCAGCTTATTTACGGGACTCATTGGAAACACCATATATTTT
CDR3aa: CASSLFTGLIGNTIYF

d_gene: .
v_gene: TRBV7-8
j_gene: TRBJ2-1
abundance: .
CDR3nt: TGTGCCAGCAGCTTTCCTTCCCGGCCGAGGTTCAATGAGCAGTTCTTC
CDR3aa: CASSFPSRPRFNEQFF

d_gene: TRBD2
v_gene: TRBV28
j_gene: TRBJ2-7
abundance: .
CDR3nt: TGTGCCAGCAGTTTGGGAGGGGTAGGGCAGTACTTC
CDR3aa: CASSLGGVGQYF

d_gene: TRBD1
v_gene: TRBV10-3
j_gene: TRBJ2-1
abundance: .
CDR3nt: TGTGCCATCAGTGGCGGACAGGGGGCAATGGGCTACAATGAGCAGTTCTTC
CDR3aa: CAISGGQGAMGYNEQFF

d_gene: TRBD2
v_gene: TRBV25-1
j_gene: TRBJ2-1
abundance: .
CDR3nt: TGTGCCAGCAGGACTAGCGGTTACAATGAGCAGTTCTTC
CDR3aa: CASRTSGYNEQFF

d_gene: .
v_gene: TRBV11-3
j_gene: TRBJ2-3
abundance: .
CDR3nt: TGTGCCAGCAGCCATAGCGGAGATACGCAGTATTTT
CDR3aa: CASSHSGDTQYF

d_gene: TRBD1
v_gene: TRBV7-9
j_gene: TRBJ1-2
abundance: once
CDR3nt: TGTGCCAGCAGCCCCCGGGACAGCATTATCGGTGGCTACACCTTC
CDR3aa: CASSPRDSIIGGYTF

d_gene: .
v_gene: TRBV11-2
j_gene: TRBJ2-2
abundance: .
CDR3nt: TGTGCCAGCAGCTTAGTAGGAGGCTTGAACACCGGGGAGCTGTTTTTT
CDR3aa: CASSLVGGLNTGELFF

d_gene: TRBD1
v_gene: TRBV15
j_gene: TRBJ1-4
abundance: .
CDR3nt: TGTGCCACCAGCAGAAATACGGGACAGGGGAATGAAAAACTGTTTTTT
CDR3aa: CATSRNTGQGNEKLFF

d_gene: TRBD1
v_gene: TRBV27
j_gene: TRBJ1-3
abundance: .
CDR3nt: TGTGCCAGCAGTTCGACAGGGACAGGAAACACCATATATTTT
CDR3aa: CASSSTGTGNTIYF

d_gene: TRBD1
v_gene: TRBV29-1
j_gene: TRBJ1-5
abundance: .
CDR3nt: TGCAGCGTTTCACAGGGGAATCAGCCCCAGCATTTT
CDR3aa: CSVSQGNQPQHF

d_gene: .
v_gene: TRBV27
j_gene: TRBJ1-2
abundance: .
CDR3nt: TGTGCCAGCAGTTCAAGCCCTAGCCGAAACTATGGCTACACCTTC
CDR3aa: CASSSSPSRNYGYTF

d_gene: .
v_gene: TRBV28
j_gene: TRBJ2-1
abundance: .
CDR3nt: TGTGCCAGCAGTATTCTCTTCCGGGAGTGGCAGCATGAGCAGTTCTTC
CDR3aa: CASSILFREWQHEQFF

d_gene: .
v_gene: TRBV24-1
j_gene: TRBJ2-1
abundance: .
CDR3nt: TGTGCCACCACCGTGACGGCGGGGCTCGGGGATGAGCAGTTCTTC
CDR3aa: CATTVTAGLGDEQFF

d_gene: TRBD1
v_gene: TRBV19
j_gene: TRBJ1-5
abundance: .
CDR3nt: TGTGCCAGTACACTAAGACAGGGGGCTAGCAATCAGCCCCAGCATTTT
CDR3aa: CASTLRQGASNQPQHF